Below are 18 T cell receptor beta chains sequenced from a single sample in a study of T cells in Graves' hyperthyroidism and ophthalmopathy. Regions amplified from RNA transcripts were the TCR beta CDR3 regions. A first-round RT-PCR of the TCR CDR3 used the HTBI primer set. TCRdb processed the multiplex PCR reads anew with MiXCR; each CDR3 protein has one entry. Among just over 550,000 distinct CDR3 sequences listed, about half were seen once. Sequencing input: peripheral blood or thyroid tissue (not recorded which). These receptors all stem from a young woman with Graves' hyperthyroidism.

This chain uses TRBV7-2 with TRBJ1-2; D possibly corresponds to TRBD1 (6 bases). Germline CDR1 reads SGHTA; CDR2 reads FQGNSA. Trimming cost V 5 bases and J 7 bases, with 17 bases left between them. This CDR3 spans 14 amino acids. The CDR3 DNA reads TGTGCCAGCAGCGGGGGGGCTAGCGGAGGTGGCTACACCTTC. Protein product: CASSGGASGGGYTF.

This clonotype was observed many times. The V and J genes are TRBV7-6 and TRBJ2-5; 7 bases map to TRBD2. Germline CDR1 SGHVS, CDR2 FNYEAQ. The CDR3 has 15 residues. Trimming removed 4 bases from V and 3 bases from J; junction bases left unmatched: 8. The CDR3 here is CASSSRLAHKETQYF. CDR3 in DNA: TGTGCCAGCAGCTCCCGACTAGCACACAAAGAGACCCAGTACTTC.

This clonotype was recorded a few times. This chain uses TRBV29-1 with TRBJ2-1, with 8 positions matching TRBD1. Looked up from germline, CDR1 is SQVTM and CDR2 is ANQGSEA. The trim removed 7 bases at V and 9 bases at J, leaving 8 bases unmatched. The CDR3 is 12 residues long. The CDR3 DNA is TGCAGCGAAGGACAGGGCAAGACTGAGCAGTTCTTC. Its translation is CSEGQGKTEQFF.

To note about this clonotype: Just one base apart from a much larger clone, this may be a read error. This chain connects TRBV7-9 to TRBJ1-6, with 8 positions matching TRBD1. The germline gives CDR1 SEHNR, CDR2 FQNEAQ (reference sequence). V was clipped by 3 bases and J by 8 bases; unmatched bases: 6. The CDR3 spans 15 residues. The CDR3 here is CASSLRQGQDSPLHF. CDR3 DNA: TGTGCCAGCAGCTTGAGACAGGGGCAGGATTCACCCCTCCACTTT.

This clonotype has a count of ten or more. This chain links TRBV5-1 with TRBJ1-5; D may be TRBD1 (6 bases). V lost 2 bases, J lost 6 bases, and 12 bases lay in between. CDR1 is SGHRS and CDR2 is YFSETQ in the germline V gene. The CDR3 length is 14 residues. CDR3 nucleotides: TGCGCCAGCAGCTTAGGGACACCAGGTCAGCCCCAGCATTTT. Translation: CASSLGTPGQPQHF. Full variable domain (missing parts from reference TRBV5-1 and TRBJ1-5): KAGVTQTPRYLIKTRGQQVTLSCSPISGHRSVSWYQQTPGQGLQFLFEYFSETQRNKGNFPGRFSGRQFSNSRSEMNVSTLELGDSALYLCASSLGTPGQPQHFGDGTRLSIL.

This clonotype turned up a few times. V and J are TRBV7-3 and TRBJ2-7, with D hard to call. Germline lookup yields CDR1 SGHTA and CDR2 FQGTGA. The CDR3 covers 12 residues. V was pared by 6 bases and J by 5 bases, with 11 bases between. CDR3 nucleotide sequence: TGTGCCAGCAGTTACGCCGCGGACGAGCAGTACTTC. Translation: CASSYAADEQYF.

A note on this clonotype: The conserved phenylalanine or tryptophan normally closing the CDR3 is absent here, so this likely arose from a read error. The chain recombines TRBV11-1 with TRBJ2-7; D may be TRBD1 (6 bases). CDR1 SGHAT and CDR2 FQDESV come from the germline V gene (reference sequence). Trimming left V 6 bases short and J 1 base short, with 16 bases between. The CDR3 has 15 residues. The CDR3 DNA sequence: TGTGCCAGCAGTTTATCGTGGACAGATTCCTACGAGCAGTACCTC. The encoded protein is CASSLSWTDSYEQYL.

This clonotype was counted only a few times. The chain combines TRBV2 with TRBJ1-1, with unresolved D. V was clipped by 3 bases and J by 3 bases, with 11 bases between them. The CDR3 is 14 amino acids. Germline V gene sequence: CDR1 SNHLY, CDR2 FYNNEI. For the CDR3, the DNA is TGTGCCAGCAGTGAGCGGCTCCCGGACACTGAAGCTTTCTTT. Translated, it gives CASSERLPDTEAFF.

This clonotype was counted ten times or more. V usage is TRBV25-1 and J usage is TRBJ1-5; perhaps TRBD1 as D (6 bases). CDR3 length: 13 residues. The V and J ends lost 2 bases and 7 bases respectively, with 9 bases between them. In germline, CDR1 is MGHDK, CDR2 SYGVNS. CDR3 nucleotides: TGTGCCAGCAGTGAAACAAGGGGGCAGCCCCAGCATTTT. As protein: CASSETRGQPQHF.

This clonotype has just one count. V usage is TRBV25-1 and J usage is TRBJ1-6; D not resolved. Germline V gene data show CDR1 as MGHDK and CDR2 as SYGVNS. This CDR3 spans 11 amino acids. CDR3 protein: CAAAVGSPLHF. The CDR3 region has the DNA TGTGCGGCCGCCGTCGGATCACCCCTCCACTTT. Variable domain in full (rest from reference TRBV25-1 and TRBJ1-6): EADIYQTPRYLVIGTGKKITLECSQTMGHDKMYWYQQDPGMELHLIHYSYGVNSTEKGDLSSESTVSRIRTEHFPLTLESARPSHTSQYLCAAAVGSPLHFGNGTRLTVT.

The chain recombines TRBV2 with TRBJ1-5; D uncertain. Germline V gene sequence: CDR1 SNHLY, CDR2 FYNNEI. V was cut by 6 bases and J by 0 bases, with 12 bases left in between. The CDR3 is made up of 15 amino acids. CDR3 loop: CASRANQYSNQPQHF. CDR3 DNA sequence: TGTGCCAGCAGGGCTAACCAATATAGCAATCAGCCCCAGCATTTT.

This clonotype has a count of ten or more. The DNA of the CDR3 is TGTGCCAGCAGCTTAGGCCAGGTCATGGGGACCCAGTACTTC. Protein product: CASSLGQVMGTQYF. The chain couples TRBV11-2 to TRBJ2-5; D is undetermined. Looked up from germline, CDR1 is SGHAT and CDR2 is FQNNGV. Trimming cost V 1 base and J 7 bases, with 13 bases left between them. The CDR3 covers 14 residues.

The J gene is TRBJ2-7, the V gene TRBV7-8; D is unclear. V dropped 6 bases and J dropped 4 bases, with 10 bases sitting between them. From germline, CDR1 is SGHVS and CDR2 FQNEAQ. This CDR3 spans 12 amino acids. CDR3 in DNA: TGTGCCAGCAGAGATGGGCGGTACGAGCAGTACTTC. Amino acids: CASRDGRYEQYF.

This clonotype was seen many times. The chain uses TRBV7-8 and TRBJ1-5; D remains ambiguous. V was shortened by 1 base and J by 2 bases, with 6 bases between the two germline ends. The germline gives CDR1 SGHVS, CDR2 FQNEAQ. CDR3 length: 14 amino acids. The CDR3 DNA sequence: TGTGCCAGCAGCTTAGTCGGGGGCAATCAGCCCCAGCATTTT. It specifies CASSLVGGNQPQHF.

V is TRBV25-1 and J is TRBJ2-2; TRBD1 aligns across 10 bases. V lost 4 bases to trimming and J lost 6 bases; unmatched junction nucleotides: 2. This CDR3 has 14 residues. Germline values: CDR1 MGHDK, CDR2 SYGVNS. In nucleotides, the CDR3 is TGTGCCAGCAGTGGACAGGGGGCCGCCGGGGAGCTGTTTTTT. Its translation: CASSGQGAAGELFF. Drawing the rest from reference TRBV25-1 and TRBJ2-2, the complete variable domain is EADIYQTPRYLVIGTGKKITLECSQTMGHDKMYWYQQDPGMELHLIHYSYGVNSTEKGDLSSESTVSRIRTEHFPLTLESARPSHTSQYLCASSGQGAAGELFFGEGSRLTVL.

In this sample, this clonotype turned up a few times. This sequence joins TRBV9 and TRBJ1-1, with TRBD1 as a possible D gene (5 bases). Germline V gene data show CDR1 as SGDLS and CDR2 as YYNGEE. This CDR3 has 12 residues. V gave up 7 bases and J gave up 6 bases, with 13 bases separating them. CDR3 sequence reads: CASFMGGAEAFF. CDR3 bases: TGTGCCAGCTTCATGGGGGGGGCTGAAGCTTTCTTT. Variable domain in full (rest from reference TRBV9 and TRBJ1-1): DSGVTQTPKHLITATGQRVTLRCSPRSGDLSVYWYQQSLDQGLQFLIQYYNGEERAKGNILERFSAQQFPDLHSELNLSSLELGDSALYFCASFMGGAEAFFGQGTRLTVV.

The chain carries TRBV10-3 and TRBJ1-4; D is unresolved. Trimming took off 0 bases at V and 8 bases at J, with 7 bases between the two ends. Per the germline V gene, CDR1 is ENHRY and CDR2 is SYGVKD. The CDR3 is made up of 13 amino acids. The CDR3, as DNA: TGTGCCATCAGTGAGTCGAGATACGAAAAACTGTTTTTT. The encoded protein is CAISESRYEKLFF.

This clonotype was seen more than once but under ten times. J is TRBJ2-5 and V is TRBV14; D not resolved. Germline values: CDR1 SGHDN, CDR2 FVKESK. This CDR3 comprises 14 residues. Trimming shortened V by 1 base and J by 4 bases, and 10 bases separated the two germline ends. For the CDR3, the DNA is TGTGCCAGCAGCCAAGGGCCAATAGGAGAGACCCAGTACTTC. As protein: CASSQGPIGETQYF.